The following is a T cell receptor (beta chain) sequence with its context. The CDR3 covers 16 residues. From germline, CDR1 is MGHDK and CDR2 SYGVNS. V lost 4 bases and J lost 3; bases outside the gene matches: 9. The data originate from a study of blood T cell repertoires in COVID-19. Across the whole study: From T cells, B-cell-depleted T cells, or PBMCs came the material, which was cDNA or gDNA.

Authors' data handling: From reference gene primer amplification, estimates of nucleated cell counts were derived. Only in-frame clones appear in the TCRdb table, and some are missing; sequencing was by immunoSEQ multiplex PCR. V and J calls plus clone size are reproduced from that table; the DNA served to infer D and trimming. Of about 220,000 clones in the sample, around 83% were seen once. The chain is built from TRBV25-1 and TRBJ2-1; 7 positions match TRBD1. The sequenced sample consisted of peripheral blood. The sequence came from a woman aged 65 to 85 with COVID-19, enrolled during active disease. CDR3 loop: CASSGQQGLRYNEQFF. In DNA, the CDR3 is TGTGCCAGCAGTGGTCAACAGGGGTTGCGCTACAATGAGCAGTTCTTC.